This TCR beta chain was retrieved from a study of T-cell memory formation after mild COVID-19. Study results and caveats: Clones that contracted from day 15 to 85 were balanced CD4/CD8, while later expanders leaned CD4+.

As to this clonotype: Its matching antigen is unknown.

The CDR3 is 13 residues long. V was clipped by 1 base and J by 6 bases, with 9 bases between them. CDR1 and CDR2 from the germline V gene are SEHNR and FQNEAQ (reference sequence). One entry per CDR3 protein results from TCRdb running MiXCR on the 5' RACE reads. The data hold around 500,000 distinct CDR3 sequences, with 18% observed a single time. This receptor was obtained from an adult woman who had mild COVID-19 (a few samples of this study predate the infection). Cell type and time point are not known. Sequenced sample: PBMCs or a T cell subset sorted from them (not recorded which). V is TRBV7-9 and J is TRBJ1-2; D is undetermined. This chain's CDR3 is CASSLGLVNGYTF. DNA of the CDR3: TGTGCCAGCAGCTTAGGGCTGGTAAATGGCTACACCTTC.